The next 10 T cell receptor beta chains were all read from a single sample in a study of cytomegalovirus exposure and HLA in healthy donors. This PCR relied on a set of 60 Vbeta primers and 13 Jbeta primers. The method was immunoSEQ multiplex PCR; TCRdb's version includes in-frame clones alone and lacks a portion of them. The profile shows about 160,000 clones, 80% of them singletons. Sequencing was performed on PBMCs. Receptor source: a man aged 18 to 29 in good health and CMV-seropositive.

V is TRBV27 and J is TRBJ2-2, with D possibly being TRBD2 (7 bases). The CDR3 consists of 16 residues. Trimming took 8 bases from V and 6 from J, leaving 22 bases between them. Germline loops: CDR1 MNHEY, CDR2 SMNVEV (reference sequence). CDR3 amino acids: CASGQRGISWSGELFF. CDR3 in DNA: TGTGCCAGCGGACAGCGGGGCATCAGTTGGTCCGGGGAGCTGTTTTTT.

The rearrangement joins TRBV5-1 to TRBJ1-1; possibly TRBD1 for D (5 bases). CDR3 size: 16 residues. Germline CDR1 and CDR2: SGHRS and YFSETQ. Trimming took off 5 bases at V and 3 bases at J, with 20 bases between the two ends. The CDR3 loop is CASSRGDQGLDTEAFF. The CDR3, as DNA: TGCGCCAGCAGTCGCGGCGACCAGGGCCTCGACACTGAAGCTTTCTTT.

The J gene is TRBJ2-1, the V gene TRBV4-1, with a possible D match to TRBD1 (6 bases). Germline loops: CDR1 MGHRA, CDR2 YSYEKL. CDR3 length: 16 residues. Trimming took off 1 base at V and 4 bases at J, with 14 bases between the two ends. The CDR3 spells CASSQGFGTQYNEQFF. The CDR3, as DNA: TGCGCCAGCAGCCAAGGATTCGGGACACAATACAATGAGCAGTTCTTC.

V gene TRBV10-2 combines with J gene TRBJ2-5; TRBD1 might be the D (6 bases). CDR3 length: 14 amino acids. Germline CDR1 and CDR2: WSHSY and SAAADI. V was trimmed by 8 bases and J by 2 bases, leaving 15 bases between them. The CDR3 loop reads CASGGFRAQETQYF. The DNA of the CDR3 is TGCGCCAGCGGGGGCTTCAGGGCGCAAGAGACCCAGTACTTC.

The gene calls are TRBV5-1 and TRBJ1-4; D gene unclear. Germline V gene lookup returns CDR1 SGHRS and CDR2 YFSETQ. The CDR3 is made up of 12 amino acids. The germline V and J ends were trimmed by 4 bases and 6 bases, with 7 bases remaining between them. For the CDR3, the DNA is TGCGCCAGCAGCCCGCGAGATGAAAAACTGTTTTTT. It encodes CASSPRDEKLFF.

The gene calls are TRBV4-1 and TRBJ2-7; the match to TRBD2 covers 8 bases. Germline lookup yields CDR1 MGHRA and CDR2 YSYEKL. The CDR3 loop spans 15 amino acids. V gave up 1 base and J gave up 4 bases; unmatched junction bases: 6. The CDR3 region is CASSQVNGRGYEQYF. The CDR3 bases are TGCGCCAGCAGCCAAGTGAACGGGAGGGGATACGAGCAGTACTTC.

V and J are TRBV4-1 and TRBJ2-3, with unresolved D. V gave up 0 bases and J gave up 0 bases, with 13 bases separating them. The CDR3 is 17 residues long. Germline CDR1 and CDR2: MGHRA and YSYEKL. In DNA form, the CDR3 reads TGCGCCAGCAGCCAAGAAAGCAGGCTTGCTAGCACAGATACGCAGTATTTT. Translated, it gives CASSQESRLASTDTQYF.

This chain links TRBV4-2 with TRBJ2-3, with 8 bases lining up with TRBD1. Unmatched junction bases numbered 6, after V lost 6 bases and J lost 1 base. This CDR3 region has 15 residues. The germline gives CDR1 LGHNA, CDR2 YNFKEQ. CDR3 in DNA: TGTGCCAGCAGACGGGACAGGCGACGCACAGATACGCAGTATTTT. Its translation is CASRRDRRRTDTQYF.

This chain links TRBV30 with TRBJ2-5; D is unresolved. This CDR3 is built from 13 residues. The germline gives CDR1 GTSNPN, CDR2 SVGIG (reference sequence). V was shortened by 0 bases and J by 0 bases, with 5 bases between the two germline ends. The CDR3 here is CAWSVLYQETQYF. Here the CDR3 DNA reads TGTGCCTGGAGTGTACTCTACCAAGAGACCCAGTACTTC.

V is TRBV19 and J is TRBJ2-3; unclear D gene. V was shortened by 4 bases and J by 2 bases, with 4 bases between the two germline ends. Germline V lookup: CDR1 LNHDA, CDR2 SQIVND (reference sequence). CDR3 length: 12 residues. CDR3 amino acids: CASSSYTDTQYF. In nucleotides, the CDR3 is TGTGCCAGTAGTAGTTACACAGATACGCAGTATTTT.